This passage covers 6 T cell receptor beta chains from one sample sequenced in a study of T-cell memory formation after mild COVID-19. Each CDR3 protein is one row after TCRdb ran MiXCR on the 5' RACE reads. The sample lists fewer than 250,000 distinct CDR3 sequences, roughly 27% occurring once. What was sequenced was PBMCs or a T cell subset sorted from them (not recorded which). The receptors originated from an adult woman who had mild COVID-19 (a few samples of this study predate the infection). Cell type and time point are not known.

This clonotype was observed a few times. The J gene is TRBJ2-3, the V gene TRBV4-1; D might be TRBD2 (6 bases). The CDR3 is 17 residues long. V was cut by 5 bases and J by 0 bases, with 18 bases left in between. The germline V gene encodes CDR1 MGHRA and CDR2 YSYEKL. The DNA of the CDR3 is TGCGCCAGCAGCAAGCTCCTGTGGAGGGCTAGCACAGATACGCAGTATTTT. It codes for CASSKLLWRASTDTQYF.

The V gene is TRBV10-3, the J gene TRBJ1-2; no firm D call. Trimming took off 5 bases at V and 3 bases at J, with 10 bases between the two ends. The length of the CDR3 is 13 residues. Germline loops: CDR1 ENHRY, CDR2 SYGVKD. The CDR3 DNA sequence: TGTGCCATCAGTCCGGACGGGGACTATGGCTACACCTTC. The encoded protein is CAISPDGDYGYTF.

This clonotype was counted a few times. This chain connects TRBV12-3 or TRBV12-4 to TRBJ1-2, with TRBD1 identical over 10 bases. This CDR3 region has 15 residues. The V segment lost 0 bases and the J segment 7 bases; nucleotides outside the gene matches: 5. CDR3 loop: CASSLARQGAPGYTF. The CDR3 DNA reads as TGTGCCAGCAGTTTAGCGCGACAGGGGGCGCCTGGCTACACCTTC.

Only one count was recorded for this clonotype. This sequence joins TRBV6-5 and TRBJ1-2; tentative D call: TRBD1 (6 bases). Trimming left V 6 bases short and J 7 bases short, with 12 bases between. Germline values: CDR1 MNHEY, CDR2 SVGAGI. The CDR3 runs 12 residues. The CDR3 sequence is CASSGGPTGYTF. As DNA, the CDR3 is TGTGCCAGCAGCGGGGGGCCCACTGGCTACACCTTC.

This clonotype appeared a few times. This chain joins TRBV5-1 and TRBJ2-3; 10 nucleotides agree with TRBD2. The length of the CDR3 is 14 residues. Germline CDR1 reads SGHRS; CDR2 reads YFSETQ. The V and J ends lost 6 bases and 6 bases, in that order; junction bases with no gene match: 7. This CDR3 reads CASIASGGSDTQYF. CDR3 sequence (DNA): TGCGCCAGCATTGCTAGCGGGGGCTCGGATACGCAGTATTTT. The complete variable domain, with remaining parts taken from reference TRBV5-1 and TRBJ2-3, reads KAGVTQTPRYLIKTRGQQVTLSCSPISGHRSVSWYQQTPGQGLQFLFEYFSETQRNKGNFPGRFSGRQFSNSRSEMNVSTLELGDSALYLCASIASGGSDTQYFGPGTRLTVL.

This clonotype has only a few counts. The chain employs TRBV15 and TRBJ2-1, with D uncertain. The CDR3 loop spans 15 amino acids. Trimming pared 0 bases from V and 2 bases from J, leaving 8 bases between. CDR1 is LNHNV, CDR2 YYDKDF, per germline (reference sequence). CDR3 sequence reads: CATSRDGVPYNEQFF. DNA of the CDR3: TGTGCCACCAGCAGAGATGGAGTTCCCTACAATGAGCAGTTCTTC.